This record covers a single TCR beta chain. The source of the sample is a study of blood T cell repertoires in COVID-19. Study details: Whether acute or convalescent, the COVID-19 samples came from the United States, Italy and Spain. In each case, the material was cDNA or gDNA derived from T cells, B-cell-depleted T cells, or PBMCs.

Original processing methods: The authors estimated nucleated cell counts from reference gene primer amplification. Only in-frame clones appear in the TCRdb table, and some are missing; sequencing was by immunoSEQ multiplex PCR. V and J calls and clone size are as listed in that table; D and trimming were resolved from the DNA. The sample comprises approximately 220,000 clones, about 87% of which are singletons, and 3% to 3.5% rests with the top ten. V dropped 3 bases and J dropped 5; count of bases not matched to a gene: 10. The length of the CDR3 is 18 residues. Germline V gene sequence: CDR1 LNHDA, CDR2 SQIVND (reference sequence).

The V and J genes are TRBV19 and TRBJ2-2; 12 nucleotides agree with TRBD2. The source is a man in his fifties or sixties with acute or convalescent COVID-19. Sequenced material: peripheral blood. The CDR3 loop is CASSMVRLAGGRTGELFF. CDR3 nucleotides: TGTGCCAGTAGTATGGTTCGGCTAGCGGGGGGGCGGACCGGGGAGCTGTTTTTT. Drawing the rest from reference TRBV19 and TRBJ2-2, the complete variable domain is DGGITQSPKYLFRKEGQNVTLSCEQNLNHDAMYWYRQDPGQGLRLIYYSQIVNDFQKGDIAEGYSVSREKKESFPLTVTSAQKNPTAFYLCASSMVRLAGGRTGELFFGEGSRLTVL.